The 18 T cell receptor beta chains below come from one sample, sequenced in a study of cytomegalovirus exposure and HLA in healthy donors. A multiplex PCR was run with 60 Vbeta primers and 13 Jbeta primers. Repertoires were generated with immunoSEQ multiplex PCR, while TCRdb's copy carries only in-frame clones and drops some. This sample has 100,000 to 150,000 clones, with about 80% found just once. The sequenced sample was PBMCs. The receptors were sampled from a man under 40 in good health and CMV-seropositive.

The chain uses TRBV18 and TRBJ1-2, with 8 bases aligning to TRBD1. V gave up 3 bases and J gave up 6 bases; unmatched junction bases: 6. The CDR3 sequence is 14 residues long. The germline V gene has CDR1 KGHSH and CDR2 LQKENI. Here the CDR3 DNA reads TGTGCCAGCTCACCTATCAGGGGGCTGGATGGCTACACCTTC. It translates to CASSPIRGLDGYTF. The entire variable domain, with the rest obtained from reference TRBV18 and TRBJ1-2, is as follows: NAGVMQNPRHLVRRRGQEARLRCSPMKGHSHVYWYRQLPEEGLKFMVYLQKENIIDESGMPKERFSAEFPKEGPSILRIQQVVRGDSAAYFCASSPIRGLDGYTFGSGTRLTVV.

The chain carries TRBV6-5 and TRBJ2-7; TRBD1 might be the D (6 bases). Germline-derived CDR1 and CDR2 are MNHEY and SVGAGI. Trimming took off 6 bases at V and 4 bases at J, with 13 bases between the two ends. This CDR3 has 13 amino acids. CDR3 coding DNA: TGTGCCAGCAGGGGGGCTGGCCCGTACGAGCAGTACTTC. It yields the protein CASRGAGPYEQYF.

The genes are TRBV30 and TRBJ1-2; no reliable D call. Germline V gene lookup returns CDR1 GTSNPN and CDR2 SVGIG (reference sequence). CDR3 length equals 11 residues. V gave up 1 base and J gave up 7 bases, with 7 bases separating them. CDR3 sequence (DNA): TGTGCCTGGAGTGGCCTACGTGGCTACACCTTC. This sequence encodes CAWSGLRGYTF.

CDR3 coding DNA: TGTGCCAGTAGTTCAGAGACTAGCGGGACTACCCCGAGGGGCGAGCAGTACTTC. Its translation is CASSSETSGTTPRGEQYF. This chain links TRBV19 with TRBJ2-7, with 11 nucleotides matching TRBD2. CDR1 is LNHDA, CDR2 SQIVND, per germline (reference sequence). V lost 5 bases, J lost 6 bases, and 18 bases stayed unmatched. The CDR3 sequence is 18 residues long.

The chain employs TRBV7-8 and TRBJ1-5; possibly TRBD1 for D (5 bases). Trimming left V 5 bases short and J 3 bases short, with 14 bases between. There are 15 residues in the CDR3. Germline CDR1 and CDR2: SGHVS and FQNEAQ. The DNA for the CDR3 is TGTGCCAGCAGCAAAGCAACAGGATCCAATCAGCCCCAGCATTTT. Translation: CASSKATGSNQPQHF.

The chain joins TRBV6-5 to TRBJ2-7; no clear D. With 10 bases removed from V and 1 base from J, the gap between germline ends came to 17 bases. CDR1 is MNHEY and CDR2 is SVGAGI in the germline V gene. This CDR3 has 14 amino acids. CDR3 bases: TGTGCCACCACGCGAGGCCTAACTTCCTACGAGCAGTACTTC. Amino acid sequence: CATTRGLTSYEQYF.

A few counts support this clone. The chain recombines TRBV6-5 with TRBJ1-5; 7 bases align to TRBD1. The junction had 10 bases not matched to a gene; V was cut back by 8 bases and J by 6 bases. This CDR3 region has 14 residues. From germline, CDR1 is MNHEY and CDR2 SVGAGI. The CDR3 sequence is CASQNHRGRQPQHF. CDR3 nucleotides: TGTGCCAGCCAGAACCACAGGGGACGTCAGCCCCAGCATTTT.

This chain links TRBV27 with TRBJ2-2; 11 nucleotides agree with TRBD2. Per germline, CDR1 MNHEY and CDR2 SMNVEV (reference sequence). This CDR3 is built from 14 residues. The trim removed 6 bases at V and 8 bases at J, leaving 5 bases unmatched. CDR3 in amino acids: CASRRLAGRGELFF. For the CDR3, the DNA is TGTGCCAGCAGGAGACTAGCGGGGAGAGGGGAGCTGTTTTTT.

The V call is TRBV5-4, the J call TRBJ2-7; D unresolved. This CDR3 contains 14 residues. The germline V gene encodes CDR1 SGHNT and CDR2 YYREEE (reference sequence). V lost 0 bases and J lost 1, with 8 bases in between. The CDR3 protein is CASSLDAGSYEQYF. The CDR3 coding sequence is TGTGCCAGCAGCTTGGATGCCGGTTCCTACGAGCAGTACTTC.

The chain employs TRBV9 and TRBJ1-1; tentatively, D is TRBD1 (5 bases). Per the germline V gene, CDR1 is SGDLS and CDR2 is YYNGEE. V dropped 0 bases and J dropped 4 bases, with 13 bases sitting between them. The CDR3 is 15 residues long. CDR3 in amino acids: CASSVAPREGTEAFF. CDR3 coding DNA: TGTGCCAGCAGCGTAGCTCCCAGGGAGGGCACTGAAGCTTTCTTT.

The count of this clone is one. The chain links TRBV25-1 to TRBJ1-1, with TRBD1 as a possible D gene (5 bases). Germline assignment: CDR1 MGHDK and CDR2 SYGVNS. V was pared by 7 bases and J by 5 bases, with 17 bases between. This CDR3 is 14 amino acids long. The CDR3 coding sequence is TGTGCCAGCACCAAACAGGATACCTGGACTGAAGCTTTCTTT. Translating it yields CASTKQDTWTEAFF.

This chain links TRBV28 with TRBJ2-1, with D perhaps TRBD2 (5 bases). Trimming cost V 6 bases and J 4 bases, with 22 bases left between them. The germline V gene has CDR1 MDHEN and CDR2 SYDVKM. The CDR3 is made up of 17 amino acids. The CDR3 DNA reads TGTGCCAGCAGCCCACTAAGCCAGAGGGAGAATTACAATGAGCAGTTCTTC. Translation: CASSPLSQRENYNEQFF.

This clone was counted only a few times. The rearrangement uses TRBV28 and TRBJ1-2, with no clear D. This CDR3 contains 14 residues. V shed 2 bases and J shed 3 bases, with 10 bases lying between them. Germline CDR1 and CDR2: MDHEN and SYDVKM. CDR3 nucleotides: TGTGCCAGCAGTTTAAGAGAGGGTTACTATGGCTACACCTTC. It yields the protein CASSLREGYYGYTF.

The rearrangement uses TRBV5-1 and TRBJ2-5; tentatively, D is TRBD1 (5 bases). The CDR3 extends over 14 amino acids. V dropped 2 bases and J dropped 9 bases, with 17 bases sitting between them. The germline CDR1 and CDR2 sequences are SGHRS and YFSETQ. The CDR3 reads CASSLQDPRVAQYF. CDR3 nucleotide sequence: TGCGCCAGCAGCTTACAGGATCCAAGGGTGGCCCAGTACTTC.

V and J are TRBV9 and TRBJ1-3; no definite D call. Germline V gene lookup returns CDR1 SGDLS and CDR2 YYNGEE. The V gene lost 1 base and the J gene lost 0 bases, with 8 bases spanning the gap. The CDR3 extends over 15 amino acids. The CDR3 DNA sequence: TGTGCCAGCAGCGTAACTGCCAACTCTGGAAACACCATATATTTT. Translated, it gives CASSVTANSGNTIYF. Using reference TRBV9 and TRBJ1-3 for the parts outside the CDR3, the full variable domain is DSGVTQTPKHLITATGQRVTLRCSPRSGDLSVYWYQQSLDQGLQFLIQYYNGEERAKGNILERFSAQQFPDLHSELNLSSLELGDSALYFCASSVTANSGNTIYFGEGSWLTVV.

The CDR3 loop reads CASGLAQEADTQYF. Written as DNA, the CDR3 is TGCGCCAGCGGACTGGCTCAGGAGGCAGATACGCAGTATTTT. The chain links TRBV5-1 to TRBJ2-3; tentative D call: TRBD2 (5 bases). The V gene's germline CDR1 is SGHRS and CDR2 YFSETQ. With 7 bases removed from V and 4 bases from J, the gap between germline ends came to 16 bases. The CDR3 runs 14 residues. The whole variable domain, remainder taken from reference TRBV5-1 and TRBJ2-3, is KAGVTQTPRYLIKTRGQQVTLSCSPISGHRSVSWYQQTPGQGLQFLFEYFSETQRNKGNFPGRFSGRQFSNSRSEMNVSTLELGDSALYLCASGLAQEADTQYFGPGTRLTVL.

The chain couples TRBV4-3 to TRBJ2-7; 7 bases agree with TRBD2. This CDR3 region has 15 residues. The junction had 9 bases not matched to a gene; V was cut back by 6 bases and J by 1 base. Germline V gives CDR1 LGHNA, CDR2 YSLEER. This CDR3 is CASSPAERGSYEQYF. The CDR3 DNA reads TGCGCCAGCAGTCCCGCGGAGCGGGGATCCTACGAGCAGTACTTC.

This chain joins TRBV28 and TRBJ2-7; D gene unclear. There are 12 residues in the CDR3. Trimming shortened V by 3 bases and J by 4 bases, and 7 bases separated the two germline ends. CDR1 MDHEN and CDR2 SYDVKM come from the germline V gene. This chain's CDR3 is CASSFTVYEQYF. The CDR3 DNA reads as TGTGCCAGCAGTTTTACGGTATACGAGCAGTACTTC.